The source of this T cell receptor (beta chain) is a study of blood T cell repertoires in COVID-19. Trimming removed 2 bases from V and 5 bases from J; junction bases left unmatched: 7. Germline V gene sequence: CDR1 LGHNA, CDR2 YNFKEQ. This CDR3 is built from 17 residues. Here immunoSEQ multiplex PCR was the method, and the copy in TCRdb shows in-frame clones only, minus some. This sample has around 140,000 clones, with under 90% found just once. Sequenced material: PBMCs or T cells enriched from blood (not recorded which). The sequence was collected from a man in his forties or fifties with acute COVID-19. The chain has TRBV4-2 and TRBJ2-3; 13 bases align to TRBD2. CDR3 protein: CASSQSTSGGAGDTQYF. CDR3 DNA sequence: TGTGCCAGCAGCCAATCCACTAGCGGGGGGGCCGGAGATACGCAGTATTTT.